This passage covers 31 T cell receptor beta chains from one sample sequenced in a study of cytomegalovirus exposure and HLA in healthy donors. The PCR employed 60 Vbeta primers together with 13 Jbeta primers. The table came from immunoSEQ multiplex PCR; TCRdb's copy has only in-frame clones and leaves some out. Of 130,000 to 150,000 clones listed, around three quarters are singletons. Sample: PBMCs. The source of these receptors is a man aged 40-49 years in good health and CMV-seropositive.

The J gene is TRBJ1-1, the V gene TRBV4-3, with unresolved D. Germline CDR1 and CDR2: LGHNA and YSLEER. V was cut by 0 bases and J by 2 bases, with 7 bases left in between. CDR3 length: 14 residues. The CDR3 here is CASSQDTGNTEAFF. Here the CDR3 DNA reads TGCGCCAGCAGCCAAGACACCGGTAACACTGAAGCTTTCTTT.

This chain connects TRBV27 to TRBJ2-6, with a weak D call TRBD1 (6 bases). CDR3 length: 21 residues. Per germline, CDR1 MNHEY and CDR2 SMNVEV (reference sequence). V lost 3 bases, J lost 2 bases, and 26 bases lay in between. The CDR3 reads CASSFPAPGHRDAPGANVLTF. DNA of the CDR3: TGTGCCAGCAGTTTCCCAGCCCCGGGGCACAGGGATGCCCCTGGGGCCAACGTCCTGACTTTC.

The chain is built from TRBV29-1 and TRBJ1-2; D possibly corresponds to TRBD1 (6 bases). This CDR3 contains 14 residues. Germline V gene sequence: CDR1 SQVTM, CDR2 ANQGSEA. V was pared by 5 bases and J by 4 bases, with 17 bases between. CDR3 residues: CSVNRQAGGYGYTF. In DNA, the CDR3 is TGCAGCGTTAATAGACAGGCTGGGGGCTATGGCTACACCTTC.

This chain joins TRBV4-3 and TRBJ1-5, with a weak D call TRBD1 (6 bases). The CDR3 contains 16 residues. The germline V gene encodes CDR1 LGHNA and CDR2 YSLEER. The V gene lost 0 bases and the J gene lost 1 base, with 10 bases spanning the gap. CDR3 amino acids: CASSQDPGQSNQPQHF. Written as DNA, the CDR3 is TGCGCCAGCAGCCAAGACCCGGGACAAAGCAATCAGCCCCAGCATTTT.

V gene TRBV19 combines with J gene TRBJ1-4; the D gene is possibly TRBD1 (6 bases). Germline V gene lookup returns CDR1 LNHDA and CDR2 SQIVND (reference sequence). The CDR3 totals 15 residues. Trimming pared 3 bases from V and 6 bases from J, leaving 14 bases between. This CDR3 reads CASSIWHRVDEKLFF. The CDR3 DNA is TGTGCCAGTAGTATCTGGCACAGGGTAGATGAAAAACTGTTTTTT.

The rearrangement links TRBV9 to TRBJ2-1; TRBD2 matches 10 bases. Germline CDR1 is SGDLS and CDR2 is YYNGEE. J was trimmed by 8 bases and V by 0 bases; bases with no gene match: 11. The CDR3 sequence is 17 residues long. The CDR3 DNA follows: TGTGCCAGCAGCGTAGCCCTGGCTAGCGGGAGTTATGATGAGCAGTTCTTC. Amino acids: CASSVALASGSYDEQFF.

The CDR3 nucleotides are TGTGCCAGCTCACCCGGGACTGTCAACAATGAGCAGTTCTTC. This gives the protein CASSPGTVNNEQFF. The chain recombines TRBV18 with TRBJ2-1, with a possible D match to TRBD2 (6 bases). The CDR3 totals 14 residues. CDR1 is KGHSH, CDR2 LQKENI, per germline. The V end was cut by 3 bases, the J end by 5 bases, with 11 bases between.

CDR3 protein: CASRGDRGGEKLFF. DNA for the CDR3: TGTGCCAGCAGAGGGGACAGGGGTGGTGAAAAACTGTTTTTT. V usage is TRBV2 and J usage is TRBJ1-4; 10 bases match TRBD1. CDR1 and CDR2 (germline): SNHLY, FYNNEI. The junction had 5 bases not matched to a gene; V was cut back by 6 bases and J by 7 bases. This CDR3 has 14 amino acids. Using reference TRBV2 and TRBJ1-4 for the parts outside the CDR3, the full variable domain is EPEVTQTPSHQVTQMGQEVILRCVPISNHLYFYWYRQILGQKVEFLVSFYNNEISEKSEIFDDQFSVERPDGSNFTLKIRSTKLEDSAMYFCASRGDRGGEKLFFGSGTQLSVL.

V is TRBV5-4 and J is TRBJ1-1, with 12 nucleotides matching TRBD1. The CDR3 covers 17 residues. V shed 4 bases, J shed 3 bases, and the junction held 10 bases outside the gene matches. Per the germline V gene, CDR1 is SGHNT and CDR2 is YYREEE (reference sequence). The CDR3 nucleotides read TGTGCCAGCAGCAGACCGGGACAGGGGGCCCCTGACACTGAAGCTTTCTTT. Its translation: CASSRPGQGAPDTEAFF.

This sequence joins TRBV4-1 and TRBJ1-2; 11 positions match TRBD1. Germline V gives CDR1 MGHRA, CDR2 YSYEKL. V dropped 3 bases and J dropped 6; count of bases not matched to a gene: 15. The length of the CDR3 is 18 residues. This CDR3 reads CASSHRIPGQGDINGYTF. The CDR3, as DNA: TGCGCCAGCAGCCATAGGATACCGGGACAGGGGGATATAAATGGCTACACCTTC.

V usage is TRBV28 and J usage is TRBJ2-5; a possible D gene is TRBD2 (7 bases). Trimming removed 8 bases at V and 5 bases at J, with 18 bases between. The CDR3 is made up of 14 amino acids. Germline CDR1 reads MDHEN; CDR2 reads SYDVKM. CDR3 region: CASFMGGAHETQYF. The CDR3 DNA reads as TGTGCCAGCTTCATGGGGGGGGCACACGAGACCCAGTACTTC.

The rearrangement uses TRBV6-5 and TRBJ2-7, with 9 bases lining up with TRBD1. The CDR3 runs 14 residues. CDR1 is MNHEY, CDR2 SVGAGI, per germline. The trim removed 6 bases at V and 7 bases at J, leaving 10 bases unmatched. CDR3 DNA: TGTGCCAGCAGCCCTGGACAGGGGATCGCGGAGCAGTACTTC. It encodes CASSPGQGIAEQYF.

This clone turned up a few times. The chain couples TRBV5-6 to TRBJ2-5; 7 bases map to TRBD1. Germline V lookup: CDR1 SGHDT, CDR2 YYEEEE. After removal of 4 bases from V and 11 bases from J, the junction contained 11 bases not matched to a gene. The CDR3 is 13 residues long. The CDR3 here is CASSPTGSTGQYF. In DNA, the CDR3 is TGTGCCAGCAGCCCGACAGGGAGCACCGGGCAGTACTTC.

This clone was picked up a small number of times. This sequence joins TRBV19 and TRBJ2-7; TRBD2 aligns across 11 bases. The CDR3 contains 13 residues. Germline loops: CDR1 LNHDA, CDR2 SQIVND (reference sequence). With 7 bases clipped from V and 4 bases from J, the junction kept 3 bases outside the gene matches. CDR3 region: CASMASGRYEQYF. The CDR3 DNA reads as TGTGCCAGTATGGCTAGCGGGAGGTACGAGCAGTACTTC.

The chain links TRBV5-4 to TRBJ2-7; 9 nucleotides agree with TRBD1. V lost 5 bases to trimming and J lost 5 bases; unmatched junction nucleotides: 8. The CDR3 contains 14 residues. Germline lookup yields CDR1 SGHNT and CDR2 YYREEE (reference sequence). CDR3 residues: CASRPGQGNDEQYF. In DNA, the CDR3 is TGTGCCAGCAGACCCGGACAGGGGAACGACGAGCAGTACTTC.

The V and J genes are TRBV30 and TRBJ2-7; tentatively, D is TRBD1 (6 bases). Trimming cost V 2 bases and J 3 bases, with 17 bases left between them. The CDR3 runs 15 residues. Germline CDR1 GTSNPN, CDR2 SVGIG (reference sequence). The CDR3 region is CAWSMETGYHYEQYF. Here the CDR3 DNA reads TGTGCCTGGAGTATGGAAACAGGGTATCACTACGAGCAGTACTTC.

The chain is built from TRBV16 and TRBJ1-5; D may be TRBD1 (6 bases). Looked up from germline, CDR1 is KGHSY and CDR2 is FQNENV. With 4 bases removed from V and 3 bases from J, the gap between germline ends came to 10 bases. The CDR3 runs 14 residues. CDR3 region: CASSPDSLNQPQHF. As DNA, the CDR3 is TGTGCCAGCAGCCCGGACAGCCTCAATCAGCCCCAGCATTTT.

This clone is a singleton in its sample. J is TRBJ1-5 and V is TRBV7-9; 8 bases are a match to TRBD1. J was trimmed by 7 bases and V by 3 bases; bases with no gene match: 2. CDR1 and CDR2 from the germline V gene are SEHNR and FQNEAQ (reference sequence). The CDR3 is 13 amino acids. CDR3 in DNA: TGTGCCAGCAGCTTGACAGGGGCCCAGCCCCAGCATTTT. Its translation: CASSLTGAQPQHF.

This sequence joins TRBV15 and TRBJ2-1; D ambiguous. Trimming removed 1 base from V and 6 bases from J, with 13 bases in between. The CDR3 runs 15 residues. Per the germline V gene, CDR1 is LNHNV and CDR2 is YYDKDF (reference sequence). CDR3 nucleotides: TGTGCCACCAGCAGAGTTCAAACATTTCCCAATGAGCAGTTCTTC. Its protein is CATSRVQTFPNEQFF.

CDR3 DNA: TGCGCCAGCAGCCAAGAACGGACAGGGGGCACAGATACGCAGTATTTT. This encodes CASSQERTGGTDTQYF. The chain is built from TRBV4-3 and TRBJ2-3, with 9 nucleotides matching TRBD1. CDR3 length: 16 amino acids. Germline CDR1 is LGHNA and CDR2 is YSLEER. With V trimmed by 0 bases and J by 1 base, 2 bases remained unmatched.

This sequence joins TRBV5-1 and TRBJ1-1; D possibly corresponds to TRBD1 (6 bases). V lost 3 bases, J lost 3 bases, and 9 bases lay in between. Per the germline V gene, CDR1 is SGHRS and CDR2 is YFSETQ. CDR3 length: 13 amino acids. In DNA form, the CDR3 reads TGCGCCAGCAGCTGGGACACGTACACTGAAGCTTTCTTT. This encodes CASSWDTYTEAFF. The variable domain in full, with the rest retrieved from reference TRBV5-1 and TRBJ1-1, is KAGVTQTPRYLIKTRGQQVTLSCSPISGHRSVSWYQQTPGQGLQFLFEYFSETQRNKGNFPGRFSGRQFSNSRSEMNVSTLELGDSALYLCASSWDTYTEAFFGQGTRLTVV.

The chain combines TRBV29-1 with TRBJ2-2, with TRBD1 matching 10 bases. This CDR3 contains 13 residues. Germline-derived CDR1 and CDR2 are SQVTM and ANQGSEA. Trimming at V came to 6 bases and at J to 6 bases, leaving 4 bases not matched to a gene. The CDR3 sequence: CSVVTGGSGELFF. CDR3 nucleotide sequence: TGCAGCGTGGTGACAGGGGGCTCCGGGGAGCTGTTTTTT.

This rearrangement joins TRBV18 to TRBJ1-6; 7 bases agree with TRBD1. Looked up from germline, CDR1 is KGHSH and CDR2 is LQKENI. V gave up 3 bases and J gave up 3 bases; unmatched junction bases: 17. This CDR3 region has 20 residues. This chain's CDR3 is CASSPLTTGKGDYYNSPLHF. DNA for the CDR3: TGTGCCAGCTCACCCCTCACGACAGGGAAGGGAGATTACTATAATTCACCCCTCCACTTT. The whole variable domain, filled in from reference TRBV18 and TRBJ1-6, reads NAGVMQNPRHLVRRRGQEARLRCSPMKGHSHVYWYRQLPEEGLKFMVYLQKENIIDESGMPKERFSAEFPKEGPSILRIQQVVRGDSAAYFCASSPLTTGKGDYYNSPLHFGNGTRLTVT.

The rearrangement joins TRBV13 to TRBJ2-7; 8 bases agree with TRBD2. This CDR3 has 14 residues. Germline values: CDR1 PRHDT, CDR2 FYEKMQ (reference sequence). After removal of 4 bases from V and 3 bases from J, the junction contained 5 bases not matched to a gene. DNA for the CDR3: TGTGCCAGCAGCTCGGGACTAGTTAACTACGAGCAGTACTTC. The encoded protein is CASSSGLVNYEQYF.

CDR3 nucleotides: TGTGCCAGCGAGGCCGGGCGGGAGCTCCATGAGCAGTTCTTC. Amino acids: CASEAGRELHEQFF. The rearrangement uses TRBV28 and TRBJ2-1; 7 nucleotides agree with TRBD2. CDR1 and CDR2 from the germline V gene are MDHEN and SYDVKM. CDR3 length: 14 residues. J was trimmed by 8 bases and V by 8 bases; bases with no gene match: 12. Full variable domain (rest looked up from reference TRBV28 and TRBJ2-1): DVKVTQSSRYLVKRTGEKVFLECVQDMDHENMFWYRQDPGLGLRLIYFSYDVKMKEKGDIPEGYSVSREKKERFSLILESASTNQTSMYLCASEAGRELHEQFFGPGTRLTVL.

The chain combines TRBV19 with TRBJ2-1, with 8 bases lining up with TRBD1. Trimming took 4 bases from V and 8 from J; bases not matched to a gene: 13. The CDR3 consists of 16 residues. Germline lookup yields CDR1 LNHDA and CDR2 SQIVND (reference sequence). The CDR3 DNA reads as TGTGCCAGTAGTACCCTCCCGGTGACAGGGGATGATGAGCAGTTCTTC. Translated: CASSTLPVTGDDEQFF.

The chain carries TRBV30 and TRBJ1-1; D not resolved. The V and J ends lost 0 bases and 2 bases respectively, with 10 bases between them. Germline V CDR1 and CDR2: GTSNPN, SVGIG (reference sequence). The length of the CDR3 is 14 residues. The CDR3 is CAWSVRRDNTEAFF. CDR3 DNA: TGTGCCTGGAGTGTACGGCGGGATAACACTGAAGCTTTCTTT.

The rearrangement joins TRBV7-6 to TRBJ2-7, with D possibly matching TRBD1 (7 bases). This CDR3 is built from 13 residues. Between the trimmed V and J ends, which lost 5 bases and 6 bases, there was a span of 14 bases. Germline V gene lookup returns CDR1 SGHVS and CDR2 FNYEAQ. CDR3 protein: CASSIRRDSEQYF. CDR3 DNA: TGTGCCAGCAGCATCCGGAGGGACAGCGAGCAGTACTTC.

In this sample, this clone turned up a few times. V is TRBV5-8 and J is TRBJ1-1; D is unresolved. This CDR3 contains 11 residues. Trimming cost V 10 bases and J 6 bases, with 13 bases left between them. Germline CDR1 is SGHTS and CDR2 is YDEGEE. DNA for the CDR3: TGTGCCCAAAGCCGCGGGTCTGAAGCTTTCTTT. It encodes CAQSRGSEAFF. Variable domain in full (rest from reference TRBV5-8 and TRBJ1-1): EAGVTQSPTHLIKTRGQQATLRCSPISGHTSVYWYQQALGLGLQFLLWYDEGEERNRGNFPPRFSGRQFPNYSSELNVNALELEDSALYLCAQSRGSEAFFGQGTRLTVV.

The chain is built from TRBV29-1 and TRBJ2-5, with 7 nucleotides matching TRBD1. The CDR3 consists of 11 residues. The J segment lost 5 bases and the V segment lost 7 bases, leaving 4 bases of the junction unmatched. CDR1 and CDR2 from the germline V gene are SQVTM and ANQGSEA. For the CDR3, the DNA is TGCAGCGGCGACAGGGCGGAGACCCAGTACTTC. Its protein product is CSGDRAETQYF.

The chain carries TRBV7-2 and TRBJ2-5; D not resolved. CDR3 size: 12 residues. V was cut by 4 bases and J by 11 bases, with 14 bases left in between. The germline V gene has CDR1 SGHTA and CDR2 FQGNSA. The CDR3 reads CASSSRSDGQYF. The CDR3 bases are TGTGCCAGCAGCTCGAGGTCCGATGGGCAGTACTTC.